This entry lists 26 T cell receptor beta chains sequenced from one sample in a study of shared clonotypes between healthy human individuals. Some clones are missing from TCRdb's copy, which holds only in-frame ones; the method was immunoSEQ multiplex PCR. The profile shows fewer than 130,000 clones, 65% to 75% of them singletons. The sample was memory CD8+ T cells sorted from blood. The sample's subset: CD45RO+ cells pooled with CCR7-negative TemRA cells. Source of these receptors: a woman aged 25-40 years in good health.

The gene calls are TRBV6-5 and TRBJ1-2, with D possibly TRBD1 on 5 matching bases. Between the trimmed V and J ends, which lost 0 bases and 8 bases, there was a span of 19 bases. The CDR3 sequence is 16 residues long. Looked up from germline, CDR1 is MNHEY and CDR2 is SVGAGI. The CDR3 DNA reads as TGTGCCAGCAGTTACTCGATTGTGGCAGGAGGGGACGGCTACACCTTC. Protein sequence: CASSYSIVAGGDGYTF.

The chain couples TRBV6-6 to TRBJ2-3; D tentatively reads TRBD1 or TRBD2 (5 bases each). Germline V gene sequence: CDR1 MNHNY, CDR2 SVGAGI (reference sequence). This CDR3 has 16 residues. Trimming left V 2 bases short and J 4 bases short, with 16 bases between. CDR3 bases: TGTGCCAGCAGTTACACTAGAACTCAAGGGGCAGATACGCAGTATTTT. Encoded protein: CASSYTRTQGADTQYF.

This clone has more than one count but fewer than ten. This same CDR3 is encoded by further DNA sequences in the sample. This rearrangement joins TRBV9 to TRBJ1-2, with D possibly TRBD1 on 5 matching bases. The CDR3 totals 13 residues. Germline V gene data show CDR1 as SGDLS and CDR2 as YYNGEE. V was trimmed by 0 bases and J by 3 bases, leaving 6 bases between them. The CDR3 loop reads CASSVGGDYGYTF. The CDR3 nucleotides are TGTGCCAGCAGCGTAGGAGGGGACTATGGCTACACCTTC.

The chain employs TRBV4-2 and TRBJ2-2; D may be TRBD1 or TRBD2 (5 bases each). The CDR3 totals 14 residues. V gave up 1 base and J gave up 6 bases, with 9 bases separating them. From germline, CDR1 is LGHNA and CDR2 YNFKEQ. The CDR3 sequence: CASSQGGVAGELFF. DNA of the CDR3: TGTGCCAGCAGCCAAGGAGGGGTAGCCGGGGAGCTGTTTTTT.

CDR3 sequence: CATQLAGGADTQYF. For the CDR3, the DNA is TGCGCCACCCAACTAGCGGGAGGGGCAGATACGCAGTATTTT. The rearrangement joins TRBV10-2 to TRBJ2-3; 13 bases line up with TRBD2. CDR1 and CDR2 (germline): WSHSY, SAAADI. The CDR3 covers 14 residues. Trimming removed 10 bases from V and 4 bases from J; junction bases left unmatched: 5.

The chain uses TRBV19 and TRBJ2-7; 7 nucleotides match TRBD1. V lost 9 bases to trimming and J lost 7 bases; unmatched junction nucleotides: 15. Germline CDR1 and CDR2: LNHDA and SQIVND (reference sequence). This CDR3 spans 14 amino acids. CDR3 region: CASHLEGTVDEQYF. CDR3 coding DNA: TGTGCCAGCCACCTCGAGGGGACAGTCGATGAGCAGTACTTC.

Comment on this clone: Distinct nucleotide sequences in the sample also encode this CDR3. The chain uses TRBV19 and TRBJ2-3; 8 bases map to TRBD1. Trimming at V came to 1 base and at J to 0 bases, leaving 0 bases not matched to a gene. CDR1 LNHDA and CDR2 SQIVND come from the germline V gene (reference sequence). This CDR3 is built from 15 residues. The CDR3, as DNA: TGTGCCAGTAGTATAGGGACAGGGAGCACAGATACGCAGTATTTT. Amino acids: CASSIGTGSTDTQYF.

This clone appeared a single time. The chain has TRBV5-6 and TRBJ1-2, with D hard to call. Trimming pared 1 base from V and 8 bases from J, leaving 12 bases between. CDR3 length equals 13 residues. Germline V CDR1 and CDR2: SGHDT, YYEEEE. The CDR3 DNA reads TGTGCCAGCAGCTTGCTAGTCGCGGGGGGCTACACCTTC. This translates into CASSLLVAGGYTF.

DNA for the CDR3: TGTGCCAGCAGCATCGTTTTCGGGGCCAACGTCCTGACTTTC. It codes for CASSIVFGANVLTF. The chain links TRBV27 to TRBJ2-6; D not resolved. The germline gives CDR1 MNHEY, CDR2 SMNVEV (reference sequence). The CDR3 is 14 amino acids. The V end lost 6 bases, the J end lost 4 bases, and 10 bases lay between the germline ends.

This clone has just a few counts. The chain carries TRBV9 and TRBJ2-1, with D perhaps matching TRBD2 (6 bases). V lost 0 bases and J lost 5, with 18 bases in between. The CDR3 is made up of 17 amino acids. CDR1 and CDR2 (germline): SGDLS, YYNGEE. The CDR3 here is CASSVDLSAGSNNEQFF. The CDR3 nucleotides are TGTGCCAGCAGCGTAGATTTGTCGGCGGGGTCTAACAATGAGCAGTTCTTC.

The chain combines TRBV4-2 with TRBJ2-1; TRBD2 aligns across 11 bases. The V gene's germline CDR1 is LGHNA and CDR2 YNFKEQ. This CDR3 has 14 amino acids. The ends lost 3 bases at V and 8 bases at J; junction bases unmatched: 3. The CDR3 protein is CASSHGTSGDEQFF. The CDR3 nucleotides read TGTGCCAGCAGCCACGGGACTAGCGGCGATGAGCAGTTCTTC.

J is TRBJ2-7 and V is TRBV5-1; TRBD2 matches 12 bases. Germline V gene lookup returns CDR1 SGHRS and CDR2 YFSETQ. This CDR3 is built from 16 residues. Unmatched junction bases numbered 11, after V lost 4 bases and J lost 6 bases. CDR3 in DNA: TGCGCCAGCAGCCTTCTAGCGGGAGGGCCTAGGTCCGAGCAGTACTTC. Amino acid sequence: CASSLLAGGPRSEQYF.

This chain uses TRBV19 with TRBJ1-5; 8 bases fit TRBD1. J was trimmed by 3 bases and V by 5 bases; bases with no gene match: 6. The CDR3 spans 15 residues. Germline V CDR1 and CDR2: LNHDA, SQIVND (reference sequence). CDR3 nucleotides: TGTGCCAGTAGTGAACGGACAGGGATCAATCAGCCCCAGCATTTT. Protein: CASSERTGINQPQHF.

This chain links TRBV5-1 with TRBJ1-2; D gene unclear. Deletions cut 0 bases from V and 7 bases from J, with 7 bases between. There are 12 residues in the CDR3. The germline V gene encodes CDR1 SGHRS and CDR2 YFSETQ. CDR3 protein: CASSLGGGGYTF. The CDR3 DNA sequence: TGCGCCAGCAGCTTGGGGGGAGGTGGCTACACCTTC.

This clone was seen just once. The chain links TRBV7-2 to TRBJ2-2; D might be TRBD2 (6 bases). This CDR3 spans 17 amino acids. The germline CDR1 and CDR2 sequences are SGHTA and FQGNSA. V was shortened by 3 bases and J by 0 bases, with 14 bases between the two germline ends. The DNA of the CDR3 is TGTGCCAGCAGCTTCAACACGGGACTCGCGAACACCGGGGAGCTGTTTTTT. As protein: CASSFNTGLANTGELFF. Combining the CDR3 with reference TRBV7-2 and TRBJ2-2 gives the whole variable domain GAGVSQSPSNKVTEKGKDVELRCDPISGHTALYWYRQSLGQGLEFLIYFQGNSAPDKSGLPSDRFSAERTGGSVSTLTIQRTQQEDSAVYLCASSFNTGLANTGELFFGEGSRLTVL.

The genes are TRBV6-9 and TRBJ2-2; tentatively, D is TRBD2 (6 bases). Germline assignment: CDR1 MNHGY and CDR2 SVAAGI. The length of the CDR3 is 16 residues. The V end lost 8 bases, the J end lost 2 bases, and 18 bases lay between the germline ends. The CDR3 region is CASPIDRGTNTGELFF. The CDR3, as DNA: TGTGCCAGCCCGATCGACCGGGGGACTAACACCGGGGAGCTGTTTTTT.

The rearrangement links TRBV6-5 to TRBJ2-7; D is possibly TRBD1 or TRBD2 (7 bases each). The V gene's germline CDR1 is MNHEY and CDR2 SVGAGI. Trimming removed 5 bases at V and 3 bases at J, with 17 bases between. The CDR3 sequence is 15 residues long. The CDR3 coding sequence is TGTGCCAGCAGTGGATCCCAGGGGGAGGGCTACGAGCAGTACTTC. This translates into CASSGSQGEGYEQYF.

This sequence joins TRBV29-1 and TRBJ2-2; D is ambiguous. CDR1 and CDR2 from the germline V gene are SQVTM and ANQGSEA. V lost 4 bases and J lost 1, with 7 bases in between. CDR3 length: 13 residues. The CDR3 region is CSVVSGNTGELFF. The DNA for the CDR3 is TGCAGCGTTGTAAGTGGGAACACCGGGGAGCTGTTTTTT.

V is TRBV6-5 and J is TRBJ2-5; no firm D call. The CDR3 has 11 amino acids. The germline gives CDR1 MNHEY, CDR2 SVGAGI. With 0 bases removed from V and 12 bases from J, the gap between germline ends came to 8 bases. CDR3: CASSYSSQEYF. In DNA form, the CDR3 reads TGTGCCAGCAGTTACTCGAGCCAAGAGTACTTC.

The chain links TRBV27 to TRBJ2-1; D call uncertain. V was cut by 3 bases and J by 3 bases, with 0 bases left in between. This CDR3 is built from 11 residues. The V gene's germline CDR1 is MNHEY and CDR2 SMNVEV (reference sequence). The CDR3 nucleotides are TGTGCCAGCAGTTTCTACAATGAGCAGTTCTTC. It encodes CASSFYNEQFF.

The DNA of the CDR3 is TGTGCCAGCAGCTTTTCTAGCGGGAGACGGACCGGGGAGCTGTTTTTT. Residues: CASSFSSGRRTGELFF. The chain carries TRBV7-6 and TRBJ2-2; 10 bases fit TRBD2. The CDR3 is 16 residues long. The germline gives CDR1 SGHVS, CDR2 FNYEAQ. V lost 3 bases and J lost 5; bases outside the gene matches: 6. The entire variable domain, with the rest obtained from reference TRBV7-6 and TRBJ2-2, is as follows: GAGVSQSPRYKVTKRGQDVALRCDPISGHVSLYWYRQALGQGPEFLTYFNYEAQQDKSGLPNDRFSAERPEGSISTLTIQRTEQRDSAMYRCASSFSSGRRTGELFFGEGSRLTVL.

This sequence joins TRBV29-1 and TRBJ2-1, with 10 bases that match TRBD1. CDR1 is SQVTM and CDR2 is ANQGSEA in the germline V gene. The CDR3 length is 15 residues. With 4 bases clipped from V and 5 bases from J, the junction kept 8 bases outside the gene matches. The CDR3 nucleotides are TGCAGCGTTGTTTCGAGTGGGACAGGGGACAATGAGCAGTTCTTC. This translates into CSVVSSGTGDNEQFF.

The gene calls are TRBV28 and TRBJ2-7; no reliable D call. The CDR3 length is 15 residues. Per germline, CDR1 MDHEN and CDR2 SYDVKM. V was clipped by 4 bases and J by 3 bases, with 16 bases between them. CDR3 coding DNA: TGTGCCAGCAGTTCCCCCCCCCGGGTCTTCTACGAGCAGTACTTC. It is translated as CASSSPPRVFYEQYF.

The genes are TRBV28 and TRBJ2-7, with a weak D call TRBD1 (6 bases). With 0 bases removed from V and 5 bases from J, the gap between germline ends came to 29 bases. CDR3 length: 20 amino acids. The germline gives CDR1 MDHEN, CDR2 SYDVKM. The DNA of the CDR3 is TGTGCCAGCAGTTTATGCTCTCTGGACAGTGACACCCACAAGGGTCACGAGCAGTACTTC. Translating it yields CASSLCSLDSDTHKGHEQYF.

V is TRBV6-6 and J is TRBJ2-7; D gene uncertain. Germline loops: CDR1 MNHNY, CDR2 SVGAGI (reference sequence). Trimming cost V 5 bases and J 0 bases, with 11 bases left between them. This CDR3 has 14 amino acids. CDR3 residues: CASSPLLGSYEQYF. CDR3 coding DNA: TGTGCCAGCAGTCCGCTGCTGGGCTCCTACGAGCAGTACTTC.

The chain employs TRBV7-8 and TRBJ2-2; no reliable D call. V dropped 2 bases and J dropped 4 bases, with 14 bases sitting between them. This CDR3 comprises 16 residues. Germline CDR1 is SGHVS and CDR2 is FQNEAQ. DNA of the CDR3: TGTGCCAGCAGCTTAACCCCTAAACCCTTCACCGGGGAGCTGTTTTTT. Translated: CASSLTPKPFTGELFF.